These 10 T cell receptor beta chains were sequenced from one sample in a study of T cell responses to AZD1222 COVID-19 vaccine. Method: immunoSEQ multiplex PCR; TCRdb's copy keeps in-frame clones and lacks some. Of approximately 100,000 clones listed, 90% to 95% are singletons. This specimen consisted of peripheral blood, obtained on day 0 of AZD1222 vaccination. Every receptor here comes from an adult in good health.

J is TRBJ2-2 and V is TRBV9, with 10 bases lining up with TRBD1. Germline V gives CDR1 SGDLS, CDR2 YYNGEE. The length of the CDR3 is 16 residues. Trimming at V came to 0 bases and at J to 6 bases, leaving 5 bases not matched to a gene. In nucleotides, the CDR3 is TGTGCCAGCAGCGTAGGACAGGGGGCCAGGGCCGGGGAGCTGTTTTTT. Protein sequence: CASSVGQGARAGELFF.

This chain uses TRBV27 with TRBJ2-2; D is unclear. The CDR3 consists of 13 residues. Germline loops: CDR1 MNHEY, CDR2 SMNVEV (reference sequence). V gave up 6 bases and J gave up 0 bases, with 5 bases separating them. CDR3 residues: CASRPSNTGELFF. The CDR3 coding sequence is TGTGCCAGCAGGCCCTCGAACACCGGGGAGCTGTTTTTT.

The rearrangement uses TRBV7-8 and TRBJ2-7, with D unresolved. Trimming took off 1 base at V and 12 bases at J, with 22 bases between the two ends. This CDR3 is built from 15 residues. Germline lookup yields CDR1 SGHVS and CDR2 FQNEAQ. The CDR3, as DNA: TGTGCCAGCAGCTTAGAGGCCTCTTCTGGAACGAGCAGGTACTTC. Amino acids: CASSLEASSGTSRYF.

This chain links TRBV7-8 with TRBJ1-5; 9 bases are shared with TRBD1. Germline-derived CDR1 and CDR2 are SGHVS and FQNEAQ. CDR3 length: 17 amino acids. The V gene end was trimmed by 5 bases and the J gene end by 0 bases; junction bases not matched to a gene: 8. The DNA for the CDR3 is TGTGCCAGCAGCCTGGACAGGGGAGCTTATAGCAATCAGCCCCAGCATTTT. It encodes CASSLDRGAYSNQPQHF.

The rearrangement uses TRBV27 and TRBJ1-2; perhaps TRBD1 as D (5 bases). CDR3 length equals 15 residues. The germline V gene encodes CDR1 MNHEY and CDR2 SMNVEV (reference sequence). V lost 2 bases, J lost 2 bases, and 12 bases lay in between. CDR3: CASSLGVGANYGYTF. The CDR3 nucleotides are TGTGCCAGCAGTTTAGGAGTAGGGGCCAACTATGGCTACACCTTC.

The V gene is TRBV28, the J gene TRBJ1-2; the D gene is possibly TRBD1 (6 bases). Germline CDR1 MDHEN, CDR2 SYDVKM. Trimming pared 6 bases from V and 8 bases from J, leaving 16 bases between. This CDR3 is 13 amino acids long. CDR3 bases: TGTGCCAGCAGCCCAGGACAGACTAAAGGCTACACCTTC. Translated: CASSPGQTKGYTF.

This clone appeared a single time. This chain links TRBV7-2 with TRBJ1-6; no clear D gene. V was clipped by 2 bases and J by 8 bases, with 13 bases between them. The length of the CDR3 is 15 residues. Germline CDR1 reads SGHTA; CDR2 reads FQGNSA. CDR3 loop: CASSLLGPGDSPLHF. The CDR3 region has the DNA TGTGCCAGCAGCTTATTGGGCCCCGGGGATTCACCCCTCCACTTT.

This chain links TRBV7-3 with TRBJ2-2; 8 bases map to TRBD1. CDR3 length: 16 amino acids. The V gene's germline CDR1 is SGHTA and CDR2 FQGTGA. The V gene end was trimmed by 3 bases and the J gene end by 1 base; junction bases not matched to a gene: 4. The CDR3 sequence is CASSFLGTGNTGELFF. CDR3 sequence (DNA): TGTGCCAGCAGCTTTCTTGGGACAGGGAACACCGGGGAGCTGTTTTTT.

The chain joins TRBV5-4 to TRBJ2-2; TRBD2 matches 11 bases. Germline lookup yields CDR1 SGHNT and CDR2 YYREEE (reference sequence). Trimming took 1 base from V and 4 from J; bases not matched to a gene: 9. The CDR3 is 18 amino acids. In DNA form, the CDR3 reads TGTGCCAGCAGCTTGACTAGCGGGAGTGCCCGGGTCACCGGGGAGCTGTTTTTT. Protein sequence: CASSLTSGSARVTGELFF. The full variable domain, with the rest looked up from reference TRBV5-4 and TRBJ2-2, is ETGVTQSPTHLIKTRGQQVTLRCSSQSGHNTVSWYQQALGQGPQFIFQYYREEENGRGNFPPRFSGLQFPNYSSELNVNALELDDSALYLCASSLTSGSARVTGELFFGEGSRLTVL.

The CDR3 DNA reads as TGTGCCAGCAGCGTCGACAGGGTGGGCGGAAAACTGTTTTTT. Its translation: CASSVDRVGGKLFF. The rearrangement uses TRBV2 and TRBJ1-4; 7 positions match TRBD1. The germline gives CDR1 SNHLY, CDR2 FYNNEI. V shed 6 bases, J shed 10 bases, and the junction held 11 bases outside the gene matches. The CDR3 contains 14 residues.